This TCR beta chain comes out of a study of T cell repertoires in cytomegalovirus infection. Study-level background: Public TCR beta signature analysis indicated the presence of both CMV infection and matching HLA type. Findings of the study overall: HLA-C-restricted CMV-specific TCR beta clonotypes were dominant in the ex vivo response. Using cumulative public TCR beta family frequency, the authors identified those who carried CMV together with the relevant HLA.

MiXCR, run by TCRdb on the reads, gives a single entry per CDR3 protein. The table shows about 740,000 distinct CDR3 sequences, with roughly 36% occurring only once. The V end lost 5 bases, the J end lost 4 bases, and 23 bases lay between the germline ends. Germline lookup yields CDR1 MDHEN and CDR2 SYDVKM. The CDR3 spans 17 residues. There are a few counts of this clonotype. Its specificity is unknown. The sample consisted of PBMCs. V is TRBV28 and J is TRBJ1-1; weak D call: TRBD1 (5 bases). The sequence was obtained from a human donor in good health (CMV status not recorded). Some clones in this sample may be carry-over from other donors' samples. Written as DNA, the CDR3 is TGTGCCAGCAGTCGACGAAGTGGCAGGCTGGGGGGCACTGAAGCTTTCTTT. This gives the protein CASSRRSGRLGGTEAFF.